This TCR beta chain was identified during a study of cytomegalovirus exposure and HLA in healthy donors. The study's findings and limits: Researchers counted 150 to 200 TCR beta chains as cytomegalovirus-associated.

The primer mix had 60 Vbeta and 13 Jbeta primers. TCRdb keeps only in-frame clones here, not all; method: immunoSEQ multiplex PCR. The sample comprises around 150,000 clones, less than 85% of which are singletons, and about 1.3% rests with the top ten. Note on this clone: What it binds is not known.

After removal of 0 bases from V and 1 base from J, the junction contained 14 bases not matched to a gene. This CDR3 spans 19 amino acids. Germline CDR1 reads SGHKS; CDR2 reads YYEKEE (reference sequence). The J gene is TRBJ1-1, the V gene TRBV5-5; 8 bases agree with TRBD1. This clonotype was obtained from a man aged 60-69 years in good health and CMV-seronegative. What was sequenced was PBMCs. CDR3 coding DNA: TGTGCCAGCAGCTTGGCCTTCGGGGACAGGCGACTTCGGAACACTGAAGCTTTCTTT. Its protein is CASSLAFGDRRLRNTEAFF.